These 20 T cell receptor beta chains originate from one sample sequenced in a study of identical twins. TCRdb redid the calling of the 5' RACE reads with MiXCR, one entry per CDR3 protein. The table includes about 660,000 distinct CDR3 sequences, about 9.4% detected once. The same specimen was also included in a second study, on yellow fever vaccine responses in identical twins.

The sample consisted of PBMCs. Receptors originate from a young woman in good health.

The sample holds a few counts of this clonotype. The CDR3 coding sequence is TGTGCCAGCAGCTCCTCTCTGGGAATGGATACGCAGTATTTT. Residues: CASSSSLGMDTQYF. The chain uses TRBV7-2 and TRBJ2-3; no clear D gene. The V and J ends lost 4 bases and 6 bases respectively, with 14 bases between them. The germline V gene encodes CDR1 SGHTA and CDR2 FQGNSA. CDR3 length equals 14 residues.

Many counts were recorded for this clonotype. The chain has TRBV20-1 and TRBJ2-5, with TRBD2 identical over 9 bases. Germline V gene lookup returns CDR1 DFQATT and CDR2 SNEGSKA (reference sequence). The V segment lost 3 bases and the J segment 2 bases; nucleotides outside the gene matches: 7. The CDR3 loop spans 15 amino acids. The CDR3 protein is CSARGGLAIQETQYF. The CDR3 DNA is TGCAGTGCTAGGGGTGGACTAGCGATTCAAGAGACCCAGTACTTC.

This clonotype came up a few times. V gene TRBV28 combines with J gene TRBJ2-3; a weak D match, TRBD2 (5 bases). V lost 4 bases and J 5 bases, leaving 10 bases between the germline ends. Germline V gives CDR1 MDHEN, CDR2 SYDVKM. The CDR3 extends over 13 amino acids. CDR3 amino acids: CASSSRGKDTQYF. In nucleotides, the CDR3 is TGTGCCAGCAGTTCGAGAGGGAAAGATACGCAGTATTTT.

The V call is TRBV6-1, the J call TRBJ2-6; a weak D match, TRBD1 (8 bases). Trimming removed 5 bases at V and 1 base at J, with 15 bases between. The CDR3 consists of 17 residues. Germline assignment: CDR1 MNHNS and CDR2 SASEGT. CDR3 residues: CASSPGQGGSGANVLTF. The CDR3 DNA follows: TGTGCCAGCAGTCCCGGACAGGGAGGGTCTGGGGCCAACGTCCTGACTTTC.

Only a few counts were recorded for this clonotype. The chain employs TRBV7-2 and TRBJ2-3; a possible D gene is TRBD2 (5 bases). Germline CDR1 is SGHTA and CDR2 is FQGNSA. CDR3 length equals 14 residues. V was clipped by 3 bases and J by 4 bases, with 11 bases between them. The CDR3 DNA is TGTGCCAGCAGCTTCATGGGAGAGGCAGATACGCAGTATTTT. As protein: CASSFMGEADTQYF.

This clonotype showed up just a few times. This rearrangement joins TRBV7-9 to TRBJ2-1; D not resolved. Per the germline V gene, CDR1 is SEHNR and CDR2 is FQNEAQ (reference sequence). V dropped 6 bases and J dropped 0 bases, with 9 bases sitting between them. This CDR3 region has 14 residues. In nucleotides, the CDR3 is TGTGCCAGCAGTGGCCGCCTCTCCTACAATGAGCAGTTCTTC. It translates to CASSGRLSYNEQFF.

The CDR3 protein is CASSELGLGKNIQYF. CDR3 nucleotide sequence: TGCGCCAGCAGTGAGTTAGGACTAGGCAAAAACATTCAGTACTTC. The rearrangement uses TRBV10-2 and TRBJ2-4, with 7 bases aligning to TRBD2. CDR3 length equals 15 residues. The V gene's germline CDR1 is WSHSY and CDR2 SAAADI. V was clipped by 1 base and J by 3 bases; unmatched bases: 3.

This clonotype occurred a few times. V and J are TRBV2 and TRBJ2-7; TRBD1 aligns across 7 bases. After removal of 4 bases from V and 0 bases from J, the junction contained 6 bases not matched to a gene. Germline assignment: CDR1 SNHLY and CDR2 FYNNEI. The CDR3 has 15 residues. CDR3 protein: CASSGGQARSYEQYF. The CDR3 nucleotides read TGTGCCAGCAGTGGAGGACAGGCTCGCTCCTACGAGCAGTACTTC.

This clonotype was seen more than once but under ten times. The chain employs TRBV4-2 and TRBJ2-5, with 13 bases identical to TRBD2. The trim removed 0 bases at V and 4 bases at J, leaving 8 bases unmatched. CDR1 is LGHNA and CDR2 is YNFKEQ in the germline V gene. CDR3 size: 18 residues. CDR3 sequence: CASSQELGTSGAPETQYF. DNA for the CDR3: TGTGCCAGCAGCCAAGAACTAGGGACTAGCGGGGCCCCAGAGACCCAGTACTTC.

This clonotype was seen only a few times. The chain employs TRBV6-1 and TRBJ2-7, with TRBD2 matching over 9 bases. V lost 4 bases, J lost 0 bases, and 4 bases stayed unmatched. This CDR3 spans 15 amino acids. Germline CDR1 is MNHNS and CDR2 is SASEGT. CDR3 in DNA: TGTGCCAGCAGTGCTAGCGGGGATACCTCCTACGAGCAGTACTTC. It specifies CASSASGDTSYEQYF.

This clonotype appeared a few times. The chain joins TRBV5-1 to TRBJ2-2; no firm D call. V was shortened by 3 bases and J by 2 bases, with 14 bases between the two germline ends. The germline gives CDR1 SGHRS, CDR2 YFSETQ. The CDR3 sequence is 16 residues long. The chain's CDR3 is CASSWSGRTNTGELFF. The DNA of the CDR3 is TGCGCCAGCAGCTGGTCGGGTCGGACCAACACCGGGGAGCTGTTTTTT.

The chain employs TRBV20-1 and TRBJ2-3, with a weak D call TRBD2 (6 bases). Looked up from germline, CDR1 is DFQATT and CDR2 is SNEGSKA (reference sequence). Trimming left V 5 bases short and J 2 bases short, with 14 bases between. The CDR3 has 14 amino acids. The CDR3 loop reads CSAFGLAFTDTQYF. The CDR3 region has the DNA TGCAGTGCTTTCGGGCTAGCGTTCACAGATACGCAGTATTTT.

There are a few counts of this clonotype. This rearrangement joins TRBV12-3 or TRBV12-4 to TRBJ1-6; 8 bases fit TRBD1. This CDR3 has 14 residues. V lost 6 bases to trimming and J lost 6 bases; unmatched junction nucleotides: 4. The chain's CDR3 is CASRQGQANSPLHF. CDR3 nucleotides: TGTGCCAGCAGACAGGGACAGGCTAATTCACCCCTCCACTTT.

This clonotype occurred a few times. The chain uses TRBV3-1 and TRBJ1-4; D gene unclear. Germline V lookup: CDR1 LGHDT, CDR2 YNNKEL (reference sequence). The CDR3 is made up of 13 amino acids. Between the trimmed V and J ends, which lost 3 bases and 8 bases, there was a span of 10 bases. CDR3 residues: CASSHLEPEKLFF. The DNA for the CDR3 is TGTGCCAGCAGCCATCTCGAGCCCGAAAAACTGTTTTTT.

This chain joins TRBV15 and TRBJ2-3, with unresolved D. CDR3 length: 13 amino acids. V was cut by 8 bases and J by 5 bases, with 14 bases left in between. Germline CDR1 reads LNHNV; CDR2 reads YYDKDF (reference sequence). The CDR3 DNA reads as TGTGCCACCCGACATCCCCCGGGAGATACGCAGTATTTT. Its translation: CATRHPPGDTQYF.

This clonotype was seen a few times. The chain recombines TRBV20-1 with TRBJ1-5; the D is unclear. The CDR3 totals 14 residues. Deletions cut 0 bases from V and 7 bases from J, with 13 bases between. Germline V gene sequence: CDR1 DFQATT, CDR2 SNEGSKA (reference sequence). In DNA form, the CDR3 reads TGCAGTGCTAGAGATGAGGCAGCCTGGCAGCCCCAGCATTTT. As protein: CSARDEAAWQPQHF.

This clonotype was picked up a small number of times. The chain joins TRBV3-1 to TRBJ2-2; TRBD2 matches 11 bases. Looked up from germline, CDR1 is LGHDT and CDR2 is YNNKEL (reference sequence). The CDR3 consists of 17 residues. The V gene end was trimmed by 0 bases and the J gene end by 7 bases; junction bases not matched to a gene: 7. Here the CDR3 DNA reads TGTGCCAGCAGCCAAGAGCGGGCTAGCGGGGGGATCGGGGAGCTGTTTTTT. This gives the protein CASSQERASGGIGELFF.

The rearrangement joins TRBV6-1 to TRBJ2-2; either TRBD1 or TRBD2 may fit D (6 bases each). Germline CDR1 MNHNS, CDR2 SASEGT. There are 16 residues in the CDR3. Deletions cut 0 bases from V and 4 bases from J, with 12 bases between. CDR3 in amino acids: CASSEARGAGTGELFF. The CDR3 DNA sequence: TGTGCCAGCAGTGAAGCTAGGGGGGCGGGCACCGGGGAGCTGTTTTTT.

DNA for the CDR3: TGCAGTGCTAGAGATCCCCGGGGCCACTATGGCTACACCTTC. This codes for CSARDPRGHYGYTF. The J gene is TRBJ1-2, the V gene TRBV20-1; the D gene is possibly TRBD1 (5 bases). Germline values: CDR1 DFQATT, CDR2 SNEGSKA (reference sequence). Trimming took off 0 bases at V and 3 bases at J, with 11 bases between the two ends. This CDR3 comprises 14 residues.

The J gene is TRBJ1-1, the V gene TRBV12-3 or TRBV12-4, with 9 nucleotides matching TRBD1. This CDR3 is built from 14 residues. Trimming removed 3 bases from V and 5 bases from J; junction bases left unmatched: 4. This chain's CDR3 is CASSFGDRDTEAFF. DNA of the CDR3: TGTGCCAGCAGTTTTGGGGACAGGGATACTGAAGCTTTCTTT.